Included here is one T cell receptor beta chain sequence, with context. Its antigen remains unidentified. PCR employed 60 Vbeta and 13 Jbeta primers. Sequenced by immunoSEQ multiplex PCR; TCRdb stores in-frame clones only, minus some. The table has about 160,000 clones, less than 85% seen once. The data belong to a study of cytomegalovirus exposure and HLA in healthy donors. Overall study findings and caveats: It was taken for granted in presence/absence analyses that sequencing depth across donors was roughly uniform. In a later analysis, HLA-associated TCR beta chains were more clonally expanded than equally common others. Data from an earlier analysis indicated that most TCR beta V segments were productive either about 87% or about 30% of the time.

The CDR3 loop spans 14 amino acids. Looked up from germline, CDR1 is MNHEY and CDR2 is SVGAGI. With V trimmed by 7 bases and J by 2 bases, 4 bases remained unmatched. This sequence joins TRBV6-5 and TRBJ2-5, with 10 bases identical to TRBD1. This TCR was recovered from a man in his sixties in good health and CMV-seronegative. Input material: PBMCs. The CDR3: CASKDRGQQETQYF. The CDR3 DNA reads TGTGCCAGCAAAGACAGGGGGCAGCAAGAGACCCAGTACTTC.